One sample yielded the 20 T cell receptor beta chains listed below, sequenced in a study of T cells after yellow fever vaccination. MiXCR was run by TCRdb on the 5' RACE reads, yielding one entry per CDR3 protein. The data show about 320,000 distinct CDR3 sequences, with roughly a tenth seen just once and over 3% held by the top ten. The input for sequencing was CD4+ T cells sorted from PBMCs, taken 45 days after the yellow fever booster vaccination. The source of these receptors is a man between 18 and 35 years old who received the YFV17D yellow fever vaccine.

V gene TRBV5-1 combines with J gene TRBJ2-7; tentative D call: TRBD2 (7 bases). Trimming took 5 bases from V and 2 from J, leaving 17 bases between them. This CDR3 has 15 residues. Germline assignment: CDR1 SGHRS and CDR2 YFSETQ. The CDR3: CASSRGGALPYEQYF. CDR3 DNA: TGCGCCAGCAGTAGAGGGGGGGCGCTTCCCTACGAGCAGTACTTC.

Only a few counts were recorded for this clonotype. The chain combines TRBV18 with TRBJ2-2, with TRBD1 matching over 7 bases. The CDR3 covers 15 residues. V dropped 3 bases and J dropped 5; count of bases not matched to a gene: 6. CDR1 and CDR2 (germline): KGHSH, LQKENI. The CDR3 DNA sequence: TGTGCCAGCTCACCGCTCGGACAGGCGACCGGGGAGCTGTTTTTT. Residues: CASSPLGQATGELFF.

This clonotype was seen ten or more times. CDR3 coding DNA: TGTGCCAGCAGTCCTGCGGAACTGAGCACAGATACGCAGTATTTT. Translating it yields CASSPAELSTDTQYF. This sequence joins TRBV12-3 or TRBV12-4 and TRBJ2-3; no reliable D call. This CDR3 region has 15 residues. Trimming removed 5 bases from V and 0 bases from J, with 12 bases in between.

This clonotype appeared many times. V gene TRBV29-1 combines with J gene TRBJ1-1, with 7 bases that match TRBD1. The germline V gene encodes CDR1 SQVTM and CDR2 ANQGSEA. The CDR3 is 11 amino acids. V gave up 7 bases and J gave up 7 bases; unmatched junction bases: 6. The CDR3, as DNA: TGCAGCGCCTACAGGGGAGGTGAAGCTTTCTTT. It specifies CSAYRGGEAFF.

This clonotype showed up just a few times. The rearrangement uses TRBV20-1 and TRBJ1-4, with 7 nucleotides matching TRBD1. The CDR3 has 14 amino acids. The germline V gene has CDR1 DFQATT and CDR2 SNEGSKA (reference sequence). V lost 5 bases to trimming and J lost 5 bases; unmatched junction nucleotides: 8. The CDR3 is CSASPGTVNEKLFF. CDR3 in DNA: TGCAGTGCTTCACCCGGGACAGTCAATGAAAAACTGTTTTTT.

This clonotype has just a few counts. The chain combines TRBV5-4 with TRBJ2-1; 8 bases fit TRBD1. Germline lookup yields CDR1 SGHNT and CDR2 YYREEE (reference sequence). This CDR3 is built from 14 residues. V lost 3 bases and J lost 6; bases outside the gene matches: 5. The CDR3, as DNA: TGTGCCAGCAGCTCCCCGGGACAGGCCAATGAGCAGTTCTTC. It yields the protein CASSSPGQANEQFF.

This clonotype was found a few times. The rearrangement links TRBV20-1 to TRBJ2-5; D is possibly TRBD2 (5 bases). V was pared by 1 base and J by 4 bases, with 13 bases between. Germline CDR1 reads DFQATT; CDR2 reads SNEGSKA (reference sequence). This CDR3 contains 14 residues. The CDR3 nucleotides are TGCAGTGCTAGAGGGATACTAGTCTCAGAGACCCAGTACTTC. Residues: CSARGILVSETQYF.

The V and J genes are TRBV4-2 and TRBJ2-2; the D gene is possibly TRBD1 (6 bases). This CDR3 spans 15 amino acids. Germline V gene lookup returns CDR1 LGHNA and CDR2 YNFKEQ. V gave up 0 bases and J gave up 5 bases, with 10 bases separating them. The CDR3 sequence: CASSQDHRETGELFF. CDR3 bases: TGTGCCAGCAGCCAAGATCACAGGGAAACCGGGGAGCTGTTTTTT.

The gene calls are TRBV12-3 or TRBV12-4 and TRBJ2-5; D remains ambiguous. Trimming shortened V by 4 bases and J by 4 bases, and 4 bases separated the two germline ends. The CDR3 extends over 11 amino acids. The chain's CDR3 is CASSSAETQYF. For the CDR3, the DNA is TGTGCCAGCAGTTCGGCAGAGACCCAGTACTTC.

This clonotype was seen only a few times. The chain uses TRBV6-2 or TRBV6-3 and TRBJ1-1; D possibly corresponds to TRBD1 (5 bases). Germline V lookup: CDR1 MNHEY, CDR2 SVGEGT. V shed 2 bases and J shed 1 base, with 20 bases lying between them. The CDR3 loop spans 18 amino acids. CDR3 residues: CASSYRAGRGGANTEAFF. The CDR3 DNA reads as TGTGCCAGCAGTTACCGTGCCGGGCGGGGTGGGGCGAACACTGAAGCTTTCTTT.

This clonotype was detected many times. CDR3 DNA: TGCAGTGCTTCGCAGGGAAAGGCCACCGGGGAGCTGTTTTTT. Translation: CSASQGKATGELFF. The gene calls are TRBV20-1 and TRBJ2-2, with a weak D call TRBD1 (5 bases). The CDR3 sequence is 14 residues long. V lost 5 bases and J 4 bases, leaving 14 bases between the germline ends. Germline V gives CDR1 DFQATT, CDR2 SNEGSKA (reference sequence).

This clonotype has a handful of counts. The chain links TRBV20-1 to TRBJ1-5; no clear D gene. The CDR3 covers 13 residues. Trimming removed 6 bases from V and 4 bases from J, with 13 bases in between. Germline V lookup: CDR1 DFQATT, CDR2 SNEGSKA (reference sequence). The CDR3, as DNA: TGCAGTGCCCTTCGAGGGTTTAATCAGCCCCAGCATTTT. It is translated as CSALRGFNQPQHF.

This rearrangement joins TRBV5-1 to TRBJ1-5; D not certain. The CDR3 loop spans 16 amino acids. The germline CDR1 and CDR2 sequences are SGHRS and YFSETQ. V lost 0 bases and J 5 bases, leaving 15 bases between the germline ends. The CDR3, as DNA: TGCGCCAGCAGCTTGGGCCCTCGGGGAATGGATCAGCCCCAGCATTTT. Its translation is CASSLGPRGMDQPQHF.

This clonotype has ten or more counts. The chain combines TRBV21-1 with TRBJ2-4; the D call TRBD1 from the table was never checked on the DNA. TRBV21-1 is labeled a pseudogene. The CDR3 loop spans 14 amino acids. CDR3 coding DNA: TGTGCCAGCCGCCCCGGGACAGGACCAAACATTCAGTACTTC. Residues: CASRPGTGPNIQYF.

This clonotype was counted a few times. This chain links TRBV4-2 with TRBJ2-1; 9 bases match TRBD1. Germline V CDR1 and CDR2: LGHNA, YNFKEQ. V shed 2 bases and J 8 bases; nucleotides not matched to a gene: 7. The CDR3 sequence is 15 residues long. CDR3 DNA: TGTGCCAGCAGCCAATCGGGACAGGGCATCGATGAGCAGTTCTTC. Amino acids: CASSQSGQGIDEQFF.

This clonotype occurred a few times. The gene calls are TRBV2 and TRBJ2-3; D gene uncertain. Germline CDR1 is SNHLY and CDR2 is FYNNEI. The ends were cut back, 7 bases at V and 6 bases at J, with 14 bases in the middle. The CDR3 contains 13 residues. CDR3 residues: CASTPWLGDTQYF. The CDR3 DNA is TGTGCCAGCACCCCCTGGCTGGGTGATACGCAGTATTTT. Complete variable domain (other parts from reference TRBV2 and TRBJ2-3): EPEVTQTPSHQVTQMGQEVILRCVPISNHLYFYWYRQILGQKVEFLVSFYNNEISEKSEIFDDQFSVERPDGSNFTLKIRSTKLEDSAMYFCASTPWLGDTQYFGPGTRLTVL.

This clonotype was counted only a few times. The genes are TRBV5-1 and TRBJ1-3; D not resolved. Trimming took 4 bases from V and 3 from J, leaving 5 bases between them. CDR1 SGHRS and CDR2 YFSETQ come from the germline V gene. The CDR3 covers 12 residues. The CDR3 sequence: CASSNYGNTIYF. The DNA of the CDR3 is TGCGCCAGCAGCAACTATGGAAACACCATATATTTT.

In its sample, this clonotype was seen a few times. The CDR3 sequence is CSASGAAQGTEAFF. CDR3 bases: TGCAGTGCTAGTGGCGCAGCTCAGGGCACTGAAGCTTTCTTT. The rearrangement links TRBV20-1 to TRBJ1-1; a weak D match, TRBD1 (5 bases). This CDR3 region has 14 residues. V gave up 3 bases and J gave up 4 bases, with 15 bases separating them. The germline gives CDR1 DFQATT, CDR2 SNEGSKA (reference sequence).

The CDR3 DNA follows: TGTGCCAGCAGCCGGGGGGCGGGGAATCAGCCCCAGCATTTT. This codes for CASSRGAGNQPQHF. The V call is TRBV3-1, the J call TRBJ1-5; D perhaps matches TRBD1 (6 bases). The CDR3 consists of 14 residues. CDR1 and CDR2 (germline): LGHDT, YNNKEL (reference sequence). The V gene lost 4 bases and the J gene lost 4 bases, with 11 bases spanning the gap. The variable domain in full, with the rest retrieved from reference TRBV3-1 and TRBJ1-5, is DTAVSQTPKYLVTQMGNDKSIKCEQNLGHDTMYWYKQDSKKFLKIMFSYNNKELIINETVPNRFSPKSPDKAHLNLHINSLELGDSAVYFCASSRGAGNQPQHFGDGTRLSIL.

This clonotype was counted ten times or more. DNA of the CDR3: TGCGCCAGCAGCTTGGTTATGGGCACAGATACGCAGTATTTT. Protein product: CASSLVMGTDTQYF. The J gene is TRBJ2-3, the V gene TRBV5-1; D remains ambiguous. V lost 0 bases and J lost 1, with 6 bases in between. The CDR3 loop spans 14 amino acids. Germline V gene lookup returns CDR1 SGHRS and CDR2 YFSETQ.